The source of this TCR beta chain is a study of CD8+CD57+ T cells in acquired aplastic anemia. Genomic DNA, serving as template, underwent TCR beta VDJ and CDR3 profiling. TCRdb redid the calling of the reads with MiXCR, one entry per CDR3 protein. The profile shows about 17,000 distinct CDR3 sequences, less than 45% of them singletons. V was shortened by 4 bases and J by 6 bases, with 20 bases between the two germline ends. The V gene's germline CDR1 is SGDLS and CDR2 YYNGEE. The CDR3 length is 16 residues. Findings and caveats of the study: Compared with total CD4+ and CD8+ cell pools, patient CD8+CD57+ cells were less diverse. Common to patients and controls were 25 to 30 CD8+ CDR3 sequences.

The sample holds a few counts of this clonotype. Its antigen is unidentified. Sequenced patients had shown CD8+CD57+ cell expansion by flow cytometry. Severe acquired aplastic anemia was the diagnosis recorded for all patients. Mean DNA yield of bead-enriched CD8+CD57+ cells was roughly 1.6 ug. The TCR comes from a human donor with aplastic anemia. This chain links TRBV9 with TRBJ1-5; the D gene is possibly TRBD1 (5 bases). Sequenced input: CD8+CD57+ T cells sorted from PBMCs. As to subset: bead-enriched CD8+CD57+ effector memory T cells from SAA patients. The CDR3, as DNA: TGTGCCAGCAGCCCCCGTGAAGGAGGGGTTGGTCAGCCCCAGCATTTT. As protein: CASSPREGGVGQPQHF.